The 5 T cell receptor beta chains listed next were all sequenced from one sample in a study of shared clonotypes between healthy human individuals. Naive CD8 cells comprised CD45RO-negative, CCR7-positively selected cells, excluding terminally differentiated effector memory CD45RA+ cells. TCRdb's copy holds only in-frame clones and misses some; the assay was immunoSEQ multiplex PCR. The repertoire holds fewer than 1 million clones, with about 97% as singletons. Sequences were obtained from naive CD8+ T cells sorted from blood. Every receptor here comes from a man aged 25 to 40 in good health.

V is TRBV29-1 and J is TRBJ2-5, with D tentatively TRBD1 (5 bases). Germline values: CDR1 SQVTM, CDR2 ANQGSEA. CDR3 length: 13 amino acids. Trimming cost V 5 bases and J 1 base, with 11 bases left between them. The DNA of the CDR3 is TGCAGCGTTATCGGACACCTCCAAGAGACCCAGTACTTC. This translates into CSVIGHLQETQYF.

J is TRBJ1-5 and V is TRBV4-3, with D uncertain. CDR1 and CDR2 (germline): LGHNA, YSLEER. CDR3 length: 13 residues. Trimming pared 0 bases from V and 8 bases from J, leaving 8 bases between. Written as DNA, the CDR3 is TGCGCCAGCAGCCAAGAGTTATATGAGCCCCAGCATTTT. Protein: CASSQELYEPQHF.

For the CDR3, the DNA is TGTGCCAGCAGCCTTGGACTAGCGGCCTACAATGAGCAGTTCTTC. Protein: CASSLGLAAYNEQFF. The chain uses TRBV6-5 and TRBJ2-1; 10 nucleotides agree with TRBD2. Per germline, CDR1 MNHEY and CDR2 SVGAGI. J was trimmed by 2 bases and V by 6 bases; bases with no gene match: 4. The CDR3 runs 15 residues.

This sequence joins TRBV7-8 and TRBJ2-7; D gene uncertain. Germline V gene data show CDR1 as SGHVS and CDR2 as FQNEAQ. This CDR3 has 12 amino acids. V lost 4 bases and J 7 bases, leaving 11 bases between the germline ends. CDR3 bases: TGTGCCAGCAGCTCGGAAGTCAGGGAGCAGTACTTC. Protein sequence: CASSSEVREQYF. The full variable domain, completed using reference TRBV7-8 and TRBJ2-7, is GAGVSQSPRYKVAKRGQDVALRCDPISGHVSLFWYQQALGQGPEFLTYFQNEAQLDKSGLPSDRFFAERPEGSVSTLKIQRTQQEDSAVYLCASSSEVREQYFGPGTRLTVT.

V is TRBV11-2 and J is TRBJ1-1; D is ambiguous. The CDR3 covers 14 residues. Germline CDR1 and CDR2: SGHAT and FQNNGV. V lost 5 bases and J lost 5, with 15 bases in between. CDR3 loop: CASSHTTEQTEAFF. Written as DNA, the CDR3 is TGTGCCAGCAGCCACACTACCGAACAGACTGAAGCTTTCTTT.